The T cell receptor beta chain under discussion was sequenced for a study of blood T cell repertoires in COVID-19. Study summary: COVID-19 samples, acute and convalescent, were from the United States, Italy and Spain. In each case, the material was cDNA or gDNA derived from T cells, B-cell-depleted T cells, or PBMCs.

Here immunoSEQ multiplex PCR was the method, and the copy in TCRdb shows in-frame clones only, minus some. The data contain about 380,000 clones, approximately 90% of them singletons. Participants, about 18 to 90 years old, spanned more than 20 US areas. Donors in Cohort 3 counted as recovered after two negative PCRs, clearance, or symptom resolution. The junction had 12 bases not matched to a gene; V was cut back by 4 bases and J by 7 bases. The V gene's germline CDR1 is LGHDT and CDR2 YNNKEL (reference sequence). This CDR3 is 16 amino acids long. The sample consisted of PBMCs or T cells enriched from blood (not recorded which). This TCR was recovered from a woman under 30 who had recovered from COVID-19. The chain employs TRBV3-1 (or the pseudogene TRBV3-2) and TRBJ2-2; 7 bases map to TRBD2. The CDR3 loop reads CASSLRAGTKGGELFF. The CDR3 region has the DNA TGTGCCAGCAGCCTCAGGGCAGGGACTAAGGGCGGGGAGCTGTTTTTT.